This T cell receptor beta chain was recorded in a study of blood T cell repertoires in COVID-19. Study-wide background: Researchers got acute and convalescent COVID-19 samples from the United States, Italy and Spain.

Clones were read by immunoSEQ multiplex PCR, and TCRdb kept only the in-frame ones, dropping some. The table includes roughly 200,000 clones, about 91% detected once. Germline V CDR1 and CDR2: SEHNR, FQNEAQ (reference sequence). The CDR3 contains 12 residues. V was shortened by 2 bases and J by 5 bases, with 4 bases between the two germline ends. The sequenced material came from PBMCs or T cells enriched from blood (not recorded which). This clonotype originated in a man between 18 and 29 years old with acute COVID-19. The V and J genes are TRBV7-9 and TRBJ1-5; no reliable D call. CDR3 residues: CASSLLYQPQHF. As DNA, the CDR3 is TGTGCCAGCAGCTTATTATATCAGCCCCAGCATTTT.